This entry features one T cell receptor beta chain sequence. Trimming pared 3 bases from V and 0 bases from J, leaving 12 bases between. The CDR3 sequence is 16 residues long. Germline V gives CDR1 WNHNN, CDR2 SYGVQD (reference sequence). The sample is drawn from a study of blood T cell repertoires in COVID-19. Study overall: Sites across the United States, Italy and Spain contributed samples from acute and convalescent COVID-19. T cells, B-cell-depleted T cells, or PBMCs provided the cDNA or gDNA that served as material.

Method: immunoSEQ multiplex PCR; TCRdb's copy keeps in-frame clones and lacks some. The sample lists under 300,000 clones, 70% to 90% occurring once. The chain employs TRBV10-1 and TRBJ2-1; D not certain. The TCR sequence derives from a man aged 18-30 years who had recovered from COVID-19. The sequencing input was PBMCs or T cells enriched from blood (not recorded which). As DNA, the CDR3 is TGCGCCAGCAGTGATTTGGGCCACCCCTCCTACAATGAGCAGTTCTTC. It yields the protein CASSDLGHPSYNEQFF.